What follows is one TCR beta chain and its context. What it binds is not known. This entry is derived from a study of blood T cells in healthy people across ages. Overall study results and limits: Investigators treated diversity estimates from one million T cells as underestimates. CMV status of donors was unknown, possibly confounding expanded clonotype changes. The fall in TCR beta diversity per million T cells was roughly linear with age.

The authors ran a second PCR of about 7 to 11 cycles using a sample-barcoded 5' primer and a J-beta primer mix. TCRdb used MiXCR to reprocess the 5' RACE reads, holding one entry per CDR3 protein. Seen here are some 900,000 distinct CDR3 sequences, around 49% observed once, and the top ten hold 13%. This CDR3 contains 15 residues. Trimming removed 6 bases from V and 9 bases from J, with 21 bases in between. The germline CDR1 and CDR2 sequences are SNHLY and FYNNEI. This clonotype was obtained from a man younger than 45 in good health. The chain has TRBV2 and TRBJ2-1; D is perhaps TRBD2 (6 bases). Specimen: blood. The CDR3 spells CASSGLGPGVPEQFF. The DNA for the CDR3 is TGTGCCAGCAGCGGATTAGGGCCGGGGGTCCCTGAGCAGTTCTTC.